This T cell receptor beta chain was identified in a study of breast tumors, draining lymph nodes, adjacent tissues. TCRdb fed the multiplex PCR reads into MiXCR, producing one record per CDR3 protein. The table shows under 250,000 distinct CDR3 sequences, with roughly 32% occurring only once. This clonotype was seen a few times. Its antigen is as yet unknown. Trimming cost V 2 bases and J 2 bases, with 17 bases left between them. The CDR3 covers 17 residues. Germline V CDR1 and CDR2: MDHEN, SYDVKM. Overall study findings and caveats: Tumor T cell lymph node origin was a supported hypothesis, not proven. Compared with basal-like, luminal-like tumors shared significantly more repertoire with nontumor tissue.

Samples came from axillary lymph nodes draining the breast cancer. The receptor was isolated from a female donor with breast cancer. Some clones in this sample may be carry-over from other donors' samples. V and J are TRBV28 and TRBJ2-3; D is perhaps TRBD2 (6 bases). What was sequenced was axillary lymph node tissue. The DNA for the CDR3 is TGTGCCAGCAGTTTAGGCGGACGACTAGTTTACACAGATACGCAGTATTTT. Translation: CASSLGGRLVYTDTQYF.